This passage covers 5 T cell receptor beta chains from one sample sequenced in a study of beta chain features in type 1 diabetes. Study-wide findings and caveats: People with Type 1 diabetes carried modestly yet significantly shorter TCRB CDR3s in all four CD4+ subsets.

Their specific antigens are unknown. The authors reverse transcribed all of the isolated RNA, so sequencing captured expressed TCRB transcripts. The data were produced by immunoSEQ multiplex PCR, yet TCRdb's version contains in-frame clones alone and is incomplete. The table shows tens of thousands of clones, with approximately 45% occurring only once. Source material: Tregs from blood. Every receptor here comes from a man aged 25-45 years with type 1 diabetes.

The rearrangement links TRBV30 to TRBJ1-1; 9 nucleotides match TRBD1. The CDR3 is made up of 13 amino acids. From germline, CDR1 is GTSNPN and CDR2 SVGIG (reference sequence). The V segment lost 3 bases and the J segment 7 bases; nucleotides outside the gene matches: 6. CDR3 coding DNA: TGTGCCTGGAGCGCCGGGACAGGGAATGAAGCTTTCTTT. Protein sequence: CAWSAGTGNEAFF. The entire variable domain, with the rest obtained from reference TRBV30 and TRBJ1-1, is as follows: SQTIHQWPATLVQPVGSPLSLECTVEGTSNPNLYWYRQAAGRGLQLLFYSVGIGQISSEVPQNLSASRPQDRQFILSSKKLLLSDSGFYLCAWSAGTGNEAFFGQGTRLTVV.

The chain carries TRBV5-6 and TRBJ1-4, with no clear D. The germline CDR1 and CDR2 sequences are SGHDT and YYEEEE. The CDR3 has 14 amino acids. The ends were cut back, 0 bases at V and 7 bases at J, with 10 bases in the middle. As DNA, the CDR3 is TGTGCCAGCAGCTTGGCCTGGGAGGGTGAAAAACTGTTTTTT. This encodes CASSLAWEGEKLFF.

This clone occurred a few times. The chain has TRBV7-2 and TRBJ2-1; D is ambiguous. The CDR3 has 12 amino acids. Germline V lookup: CDR1 SGHTA, CDR2 FQGNSA. Trimming stripped 2 bases from V and 7 bases from J, with 6 bases between. The CDR3 DNA reads as TGTGCCAGCAGCTTACCTACTAATGAGCAGTTCTTC. It translates to CASSLPTNEQFF.

This clone is a singleton in its sample. This chain uses TRBV6-1 with TRBJ1-2; D is unresolved. The CDR3 extends over 13 amino acids. Germline V lookup: CDR1 MNHNS, CDR2 SASEGT. V shed 6 bases and J shed 5 bases, with 13 bases lying between them. CDR3: CASRTDLDYGYTF. CDR3 coding DNA: TGTGCCAGCAGAACAGACCTTGATTATGGCTACACCTTC.

This sequence joins TRBV6-1 and TRBJ2-7, with 7 bases aligning to TRBD2. V lost 6 bases to trimming and J lost 2 bases; unmatched junction nucleotides: 4. The CDR3 extends over 13 amino acids. Germline CDR1 is MNHNS and CDR2 is SASEGT. CDR3 loop: CASRYGGTYEQYF. The CDR3 DNA reads TGTGCCAGCAGGTACGGGGGGACCTACGAGCAGTACTTC.